The rows below give T cell receptor beta chains drawn from one sample of a study of shared clonotypes between healthy human individuals. Here immunoSEQ multiplex PCR was the method, and the copy in TCRdb shows in-frame clones only, minus some. The profile shows about 2 million clones, around 95% of them singletons. Sample: naive CD4+ T cells sorted from blood. All receptors come from a man aged 18 to 30 in good health. Each CDR3 is given with its conserved first and last residue. The D gene is left open where the match is weak. The listing skips clone size in some rows; elsewhere it reads once, few, many or a size class.

v_gene: TRBV2; abundance: -; d_gene: -; j_gene: TRBJ1-2; CDR3nt: TGTGCCAGCGTCAGGGATAACTATGGCTACACCTTC; CDR3aa: CASVRDNYGYTF
v_gene: TRBV7-2; abundance: -; d_gene: -; j_gene: TRBJ1-5; CDR3nt: TGTGCCAGCAGCACCCTCATTTGGGGCAATCAGCCCCAGCATTTT; CDR3aa: CASSTLIWGNQPQHF
v_gene: TRBV19; abundance: -; d_gene: TRBD1; j_gene: TRBJ2-6; CDR3nt: TGTGCCAGTATGGAACAGGGGACTGGGGCCAACGTCCTGACTTTC; CDR3aa: CASMEQGTGANVLTF
v_gene: TRBV11-1; abundance: once; d_gene: -; j_gene: TRBJ2-5; CDR3nt: TGTGCCAGCAGCCCCCCCGGGACGGGGCCCCAGTACTTC; CDR3aa: CASSPPGTGPQYF
v_gene: TRBV29-1; abundance: -; d_gene: -; j_gene: TRBJ2-3; CDR3nt: TGCAGCGTTGCCCTGGCTGGCGCCAGCACAGATACGCAGTATTTT; CDR3aa: CSVALAGASTDTQYF
v_gene: TRBV25-1; abundance: -; d_gene: -; j_gene: TRBJ2-7; CDR3nt: TGTGCCAGCAGTGAACGTGGTGGGAGAGACTACGAGCAGTACTTC; CDR3aa: CASSERGGRDYEQYF
v_gene: TRBV5-1; abundance: -; d_gene: TRBD1; j_gene: TRBJ2-1; CDR3nt: TGCGCCAGCAGCCCGTGGGACAGGGCAGGTCGGAATGAGCAGTTCTTC; CDR3aa: CASSPWDRAGRNEQFF
v_gene: TRBV7-2; abundance: -; d_gene: -; j_gene: TRBJ2-3; CDR3nt: TGTGCCAGCAGCTCGGACCAGGGTGGGACGCAGTATTTT; CDR3aa: CASSSDQGGTQYF
v_gene: TRBV11-3; abundance: -; d_gene: -; j_gene: TRBJ2-2; CDR3nt: TGTGCCAGCAGCTTGGGGGAAACCGGGGAGCTGTTTTTT; CDR3aa: CASSLGETGELFF
v_gene: TRBV6-5; abundance: -; d_gene: -; j_gene: TRBJ2-1; CDR3nt: TGTGCCAGCAGTTTTGCGGGTCTAGGGCGGGACAATGAGCAGTTCTTC; CDR3aa: CASSFAGLGRDNEQFF
v_gene: TRBV13; abundance: -; d_gene: -; j_gene: TRBJ2-5; CDR3nt: TGTGCCAGCAGCTTCGGGCTGGGCCAGCCCCAAGAGACCCAGTACTTC; CDR3aa: CASSFGLGQPQETQYF
v_gene: TRBV11-2; abundance: -; d_gene: -; j_gene: TRBJ2-3; CDR3nt: TGTGCCAGCAGCCAGTCAGGGCGGGGCACAGATACGCAGTATTTT; CDR3aa: CASSQSGRGTDTQYF
v_gene: TRBV4-3; abundance: -; d_gene: -; j_gene: TRBJ1-1; CDR3nt: TGCGCCAGCGGCTTCCTCATGAACACTGAAGCTTTCTTT; CDR3aa: CASGFLMNTEAFF
v_gene: TRBV5-4; abundance: -; d_gene: -; j_gene: TRBJ2-1; CDR3nt: TGTGCCAGCAGTCCAAGCTCCAGCTCCTACAATGAGCAGTTCTTC; CDR3aa: CASSPSSSSYNEQFF
v_gene: TRBV7-2; abundance: -; d_gene: -; j_gene: TRBJ1-2; CDR3nt: TGTGCCAGCAGCTTAGGTGCCAGGGAAACAATGGGATATGGCTACACCTTC; CDR3aa: CASSLGARETMGYGYTF
v_gene: TRBV7-9; abundance: -; d_gene: -; j_gene: TRBJ2-2; CDR3nt: TGTGCCAGCAGCTTCGGAGGACTAACTAAGGCCGGGGAGCTGTTTTTT; CDR3aa: CASSFGGLTKAGELFF
v_gene: TRBV4-1; abundance: -; d_gene: TRBD2; j_gene: TRBJ2-1; CDR3nt: TGCGCCAGCAGCCAAGTAGCGGGCCCCCTCAATGAGCAGTTCTTC; CDR3aa: CASSQVAGPLNEQFF
v_gene: TRBV30; abundance: -; d_gene: -; j_gene: TRBJ2-5; CDR3nt: TGTGCCTGGAGTCAGGGGCAGGGCCGGGAGACCCAGTACTTC; CDR3aa: CAWSQGQGRETQYF
v_gene: TRBV15; abundance: -; d_gene: TRBD1; j_gene: TRBJ1-2; CDR3nt: TGTGCCACCAGCAGACAGGGGGCGTACTATGGCTACACCTTC; CDR3aa: CATSRQGAYYGYTF
v_gene: TRBV15; abundance: -; d_gene: -; j_gene: TRBJ1-5; CDR3nt: TGTGCCACCAGCAGAGACAGGGGCAATCAGCCCCAGCATTTT; CDR3aa: CATSRDRGNQPQHF
v_gene: TRBV6-5; abundance: -; d_gene: -; j_gene: TRBJ1-1; CDR3nt: TGTGCCAGCAGTGAAAGACGCGGCACTGAAGCTTTCTTT; CDR3aa: CASSERRGTEAFF
v_gene: TRBV6-1; abundance: -; d_gene: -; j_gene: TRBJ1-5; CDR3nt: TGTGCCAGCAGTGAATGGGCAGGGAGGTTGGGCTCCCAGCATTTT; CDR3aa: CASSEWAGRLGSQHF
v_gene: TRBV6-5; abundance: -; d_gene: -; j_gene: TRBJ1-1; CDR3nt: TGTGCCAGCCTGTCCAGCCTGAACACTGAAGCTTTCTTT; CDR3aa: CASLSSLNTEAFF
v_gene: TRBV15; abundance: -; d_gene: TRBD1; j_gene: TRBJ2-3; CDR3nt: TGTGCCACCAGCAGAGGTGGGACAGGGAGAAGCACAGATACGCAGTATTTT; CDR3aa: CATSRGGTGRSTDTQYF
v_gene: TRBV28; abundance: -; d_gene: -; j_gene: TRBJ2-7; CDR3nt: TGTGCCAGCAGCCCATCCTTCCGCGAGCAGTACTTC; CDR3aa: CASSPSFREQYF
v_gene: TRBV7-9; abundance: once; d_gene: -; j_gene: TRBJ1-2; CDR3nt: TGTGCCAGCAGCTTAACCCAGGGGCAAGAAGGCTACACCTTC; CDR3aa: CASSLTQGQEGYTF
v_gene: TRBV9; abundance: -; d_gene: -; j_gene: TRBJ1-2; CDR3nt: TGTGCCAGCAGCGCCAGCGGGAAAGTTAACTATGGCTACACCTTC; CDR3aa: CASSASGKVNYGYTF
v_gene: TRBV7-9; abundance: -; d_gene: -; j_gene: TRBJ1-3; CDR3nt: TGTGCCAGCAGCTTATTACGCCACACCATATATTTT; CDR3aa: CASSLLRHTIYF
v_gene: TRBV5-4; abundance: -; d_gene: -; j_gene: TRBJ2-2; CDR3nt: TGTGCCAGCAGCTCAATGGGGCGGGGGAACACCGGGGAGCTGTTTTTT; CDR3aa: CASSSMGRGNTGELFF
v_gene: TRBV7-6; abundance: -; d_gene: -; j_gene: TRBJ2-7; CDR3nt: TGTGCCAGCAGCTTAGGGGCCCCAGGGGCAGGGGAGCAGTACTTC; CDR3aa: CASSLGAPGAGEQYF
v_gene: TRBV5-1; abundance: -; d_gene: TRBD1; j_gene: TRBJ1-1; CDR3nt: TGCGCCAGCAGCATTCAAGGACAGGGGAGGGACACTGAAGCTTTCTTT; CDR3aa: CASSIQGQGRDTEAFF
v_gene: TRBV19; abundance: -; d_gene: -; j_gene: TRBJ2-2; CDR3nt: TGTGCCAGTAGTATAGCTGTAATAAACACCGGGGAGCTGTTTTTT; CDR3aa: CASSIAVINTGELFF
v_gene: TRBV7-2; abundance: few; d_gene: -; j_gene: TRBJ1-6; CDR3nt: TGTGCCAGCAGCTTAGGGTGGCCACCCCTCCACTTT; CDR3aa: CASSLGWPPLHF
v_gene: TRBV7-9; abundance: -; d_gene: -; j_gene: TRBJ1-1; CDR3nt: TGTGCCAGCAGCTTAGAAGAGGGGACTGAAGCTTTCTTT; CDR3aa: CASSLEEGTEAFF
v_gene: TRBV5-1; abundance: -; d_gene: -; j_gene: TRBJ2-7; CDR3nt: TGCGCCAGCAGCTTTAGGAGCACACCCTACGAGCAGTACTTC; CDR3aa: CASSFRSTPYEQYF
v_gene: TRBV6-5; abundance: -; d_gene: -; j_gene: TRBJ2-5; CDR3nt: TGTGCCAGCAGCGCACCCCTCGGCAGCGGAGAGACCCAGTACTTC; CDR3aa: CASSAPLGSGETQYF
v_gene: TRBV6-5; abundance: -; d_gene: TRBD1; j_gene: TRBJ1-4; CDR3nt: TGTGCCAGCAGAGCGTTCGGGACAGTAGGGGAAAAACTGTTTTTT; CDR3aa: CASRAFGTVGEKLFF
v_gene: TRBV5-4; abundance: -; d_gene: -; j_gene: TRBJ1-6; CDR3nt: TGTGCCAGCAGCCCGGAGTATAATTCACCCCTCCACTTT; CDR3aa: CASSPEYNSPLHF
v_gene: TRBV19; abundance: -; d_gene: -; j_gene: TRBJ2-7; CDR3nt: TGTGCCAGTAGTATAGCTCCAATGCAACCCTACGAGCAGTACTTC; CDR3aa: CASSIAPMQPYEQYF
v_gene: TRBV28; abundance: -; d_gene: -; j_gene: TRBJ2-7; CDR3nt: TGTGCCAGCAGTTTTAATAGGGACCATCCTACCTACGAGCAGTACTTC; CDR3aa: CASSFNRDHPTYEQYF
v_gene: TRBV2; abundance: -; d_gene: -; j_gene: TRBJ2-3; CDR3nt: TGTGCCAGCAGGTCTGGCGGGGCCCTTAGCACAGATACGCAGTATTTT; CDR3aa: CASRSGGALSTDTQYF
v_gene: TRBV9; abundance: -; d_gene: -; j_gene: TRBJ2-7; CDR3nt: TGTGCCAGCAGCGTAGATGGGGCGTACGAGCAGTACTTC; CDR3aa: CASSVDGAYEQYF
v_gene: TRBV6-1; abundance: -; d_gene: -; j_gene: TRBJ2-5; CDR3nt: TGTGCCAGCAGTGAAGCAAGGGAGACCCAGTACTTC; CDR3aa: CASSEARETQYF
v_gene: TRBV5-1; abundance: -; d_gene: -; j_gene: TRBJ2-7; CDR3nt: TGCGCCAGCAGCCCGGGCGACGGTGGGCTTCGTCAGCAGTACTTC; CDR3aa: CASSPGDGGLRQQYF